The 21 T cell receptor beta chains below come from one sample, sequenced in a study of shared clonotypes between healthy human individuals. The repertoire was sequenced with immunoSEQ multiplex PCR; TCRdb's copy has only in-frame clones and lacks some. The sample contains some 2,100,000 clones, around 95% of which appear only once. The sample was naive CD4+ T cells sorted from blood. Subset reported: CD45RA+ positively selected. The receptors were sampled from a man aged 18 to 30 in good health.

This rearrangement joins TRBV6-5 to TRBJ2-7; TRBD1 matches 11 bases. With 5 bases clipped from V and 7 bases from J, the junction kept 10 bases outside the gene matches. The CDR3 length is 15 residues. CDR1 MNHEY and CDR2 SVGAGI come from the germline V gene. The chain's CDR3 is CASSHGDRGVGEQYF. DNA for the CDR3: TGTGCCAGCAGTCATGGGGACAGGGGGGTCGGGGAGCAGTACTTC.

The chain links TRBV11-2 to TRBJ1-3; D is undetermined. CDR1 and CDR2 (germline): SGHAT, FQNNGV. Trimming pared 4 bases from V and 11 bases from J, leaving 12 bases between. The CDR3 runs 12 residues. Here the CDR3 DNA reads TGTGCCAGCAGCTCCAGTTGGTACCCCATATATTTT. It yields the protein CASSSSWYPIYF. The whole variable domain, filled in from reference TRBV11-2 and TRBJ1-3, reads EAGVAQSPRYKIIEKRQSVAFWCNPISGHATLYWYQQILGQGPKLLIQFQNNGVVDDSQLPKDRFSAERLKGVDSTLKIQPAKLEDSAVYLCASSSSWYPIYFGEGSWLTVV.

Worth noting for this clone: This same CDR3 is encoded by further DNA sequences in the sample. The chain joins TRBV7-2 to TRBJ2-3, with 7 bases lining up with TRBD2. This CDR3 is built from 15 residues. After removal of 4 bases from V and 0 bases from J, the junction contained 4 bases not matched to a gene. Germline V gene data show CDR1 as SGHTA and CDR2 as FQGNSA. The CDR3 is CASSSSGTSTDTQYF. The CDR3 DNA is TGTGCCAGCAGCTCTAGCGGAACTAGCACAGATACGCAGTATTTT.

The chain employs TRBV10-3 and TRBJ1-5; D is undetermined. The ends were cut back, 5 bases at V and 3 bases at J, with 14 bases in the middle. The CDR3 extends over 15 amino acids. Per germline, CDR1 ENHRY and CDR2 SYGVKD. DNA for the CDR3: TGTGCCATCAGTCAGCAGGACGGAGACAATCAGCCCCAGCATTTT. Protein product: CAISQQDGDNQPQHF.

The chain links TRBV7-2 to TRBJ2-1; no clear D. V was cut by 5 bases and J by 5 bases, with 4 bases left in between. Germline assignment: CDR1 SGHTA and CDR2 FQGNSA. This CDR3 contains 11 residues. This CDR3 is CASSAHNEQFF. The DNA for the CDR3 is TGTGCCAGCAGCGCTCACAATGAGCAGTTCTTC.

The genes are TRBV7-9 and TRBJ2-7; D may match TRBD1 or TRBD2 (5 bases each). This CDR3 is 14 amino acids long. Trimming pared 5 bases from V and 7 bases from J, leaving 18 bases between. The germline CDR1 and CDR2 sequences are SEHNR and FQNEAQ (reference sequence). CDR3 sequence (DNA): TGTGCCAGCAGCGCCACTACGGGACGACTAGAGCAGTACTTC. Its translation: CASSATTGRLEQYF.

J is TRBJ1-2 and V is TRBV18; D is undetermined. The germline V gene has CDR1 KGHSH and CDR2 LQKENI. This CDR3 is 15 amino acids long. Deletions cut 3 bases from V and 5 bases from J, with 16 bases between. CDR3 DNA: TGTGCCAGCTCACCCGCTGGAACCAAGGATTATGGCTACACCTTC. It codes for CASSPAGTKDYGYTF.

This chain connects TRBV6-5 to TRBJ2-1; 7 positions match TRBD2. Germline V CDR1 and CDR2: MNHEY, SVGAGI. This CDR3 has 16 residues. The V and J ends lost 4 bases and 4 bases, in that order; junction bases with no gene match: 10. The chain's CDR3 is CASSSPSGGPYNEQFF. For the CDR3, the DNA is TGTGCCAGCAGTTCTCCTTCGGGGGGACCTTACAATGAGCAGTTCTTC.

CDR3 coding DNA: TGTGCCAGCAGCTATAGCGGGAACACTGAAGCTTTCTTT. Its protein product is CASSYSGNTEAFF. This chain uses TRBV7-2 with TRBJ1-1; no reliable D call. Trimming removed 4 bases at V and 1 base at J, with 7 bases between. Germline-derived CDR1 and CDR2 are SGHTA and FQGNSA. The CDR3 runs to 13 residues.

Only one count was recorded for this clone. V gene TRBV6-1 combines with J gene TRBJ2-7; D call uncertain. V gave up 8 bases and J gave up 2 bases, with 10 bases separating them. CDR1 is MNHNS and CDR2 is SASEGT in the germline V gene. The CDR3 totals 12 residues. The CDR3 sequence is CASGRVTYEQYF. CDR3 sequence (DNA): TGTGCCAGCGGTCGGGTAACCTACGAGCAGTACTTC.

In its sample, this clone was seen a few times. Other DNA sequences within the sample encode an identical CDR3. The chain combines TRBV5-1 with TRBJ2-7, with D possibly TRBD2 on 5 matching bases. Germline V CDR1 and CDR2: SGHRS, YFSETQ. The CDR3 spans 13 residues. Trimming left V 1 base short and J 1 base short, with 6 bases between. CDR3 sequence: CASSLTGSYEQYF. In nucleotides, the CDR3 is TGCGCCAGCAGCTTGACGGGGTCCTACGAGCAGTACTTC.

The chain recombines TRBV11-2 with TRBJ2-2, with 9 bases lining up with TRBD1. The CDR3 loop spans 15 amino acids. With V trimmed by 5 bases and J by 6 bases, 7 bases remained unmatched. Germline V gene data show CDR1 as SGHAT and CDR2 as FQNNGV. CDR3 in DNA: TGTGCCAGCAGCCTAGGACAGGGGAGGTCCGGGGAGCTGTTTTTT. Protein: CASSLGQGRSGELFF.

This chain links TRBV25-1 with TRBJ2-3; weak D call: TRBD1 (6 bases). Germline V gene sequence: CDR1 MGHDK, CDR2 SYGVNS. The CDR3 consists of 15 residues. Trimming removed 1 base at V and 6 bases at J, with 14 bases between. CDR3 residues: CASSESGTISDTQYF. CDR3 sequence (DNA): TGTGCCAGCAGTGAATCCGGGACAATAAGTGATACGCAGTATTTT.

This chain joins TRBV12-2 and TRBJ2-7; the D segment call TRBD1 is taken from the table without a DNA check. TRBV12-2 is a pseudogene. The CDR3 is 14 amino acids. DNA of the CDR3: TGTGCAAGTCGCTTAGGACAGGGGAAGAGGGGGCAGTACTTC. Translation gives CASRLGQGKRGQYF.

This clone was observed a single time. The chain joins TRBV2 to TRBJ1-3; no reliable D call. The CDR3 loop spans 13 amino acids. Germline CDR1 is SNHLY and CDR2 is FYNNEI. Trimming removed 7 bases from V and 4 bases from J, with 11 bases in between. As DNA, the CDR3 is TGTGCCAGCACTCCGGAAACCGGAAACACCATATATTTT. Its translation is CASTPETGNTIYF.

The chain is built from TRBV15 and TRBJ2-4, with TRBD2 identical over 7 bases. The germline V gene has CDR1 LNHNV and CDR2 YYDKDF (reference sequence). This CDR3 has 12 residues. V was clipped by 5 bases and J by 8 bases; unmatched bases: 3. CDR3 region: CATSSRGDIQYF. The CDR3 DNA follows: TGTGCCACCAGCTCCCGGGGGGACATTCAGTACTTC.

This clone appeared once. The chain has TRBV6-5 and TRBJ1-1; TRBD1 agrees at 7 bases. Germline V gene lookup returns CDR1 MNHEY and CDR2 SVGAGI. This CDR3 has 12 residues. Trimming at V came to 2 bases and at J to 11 bases, leaving 5 bases not matched to a gene. CDR3 sequence: CASSYTTGLAFF. The CDR3, as DNA: TGTGCCAGCAGTTACACGACAGGGCTGGCTTTCTTT.

The CDR3 sequence: CASSLPGKTNEKLFF. In DNA, the CDR3 is TGTGCCAGCAGTTTACCCGGGAAAACTAATGAAAAACTGTTTTTT. The V gene is TRBV28, the J gene TRBJ1-4; D gene unclear. This CDR3 is built from 15 residues. Germline-derived CDR1 and CDR2 are MDHEN and SYDVKM. The V gene lost 2 bases and the J gene lost 1 base, with 8 bases spanning the gap.

The V gene is TRBV7-2, the J gene TRBJ1-4; D unclear. The V end was cut by 5 bases, the J end by 7 bases, with 11 bases between. The CDR3 length is 13 residues. Germline CDR1 reads SGHTA; CDR2 reads FQGNSA. CDR3 sequence (DNA): TGTGCCAGCAGCCCCGGGCAGGCTGAAAAACTGTTTTTT. Translated: CASSPGQAEKLFF. The complete variable domain, with remaining parts taken from reference TRBV7-2 and TRBJ1-4, reads GAGVSQSPSNKVTEKGKDVELRCDPISGHTALYWYRQSLGQGLEFLIYFQGNSAPDKSGLPSDRFSAERTGGSVSTLTIQRTQQEDSAVYLCASSPGQAEKLFFGSGTQLSVL.

This chain uses TRBV30 with TRBJ1-1, with 9 bases lining up with TRBD1. Germline CDR1 and CDR2: GTSNPN and SVGIG (reference sequence). The CDR3 length is 11 residues. DNA of the CDR3: TGTGCGGGACAGGGTAAGGTGAGAGCTTTCTTT. Translating gives CAGQGKVRAFF.

The table lists this clone with a count of one. The CDR3 DNA is TGTGCCAGCAGCGTAGCGACCTACACTGAAGCTTTCTTT. Protein product: CASSVATYTEAFF. This chain uses TRBV9 with TRBJ1-1, with unresolved D. V dropped 0 bases and J dropped 3 bases, with 6 bases sitting between them. In germline, CDR1 is SGDLS, CDR2 YYNGEE. The CDR3 is 13 residues long.